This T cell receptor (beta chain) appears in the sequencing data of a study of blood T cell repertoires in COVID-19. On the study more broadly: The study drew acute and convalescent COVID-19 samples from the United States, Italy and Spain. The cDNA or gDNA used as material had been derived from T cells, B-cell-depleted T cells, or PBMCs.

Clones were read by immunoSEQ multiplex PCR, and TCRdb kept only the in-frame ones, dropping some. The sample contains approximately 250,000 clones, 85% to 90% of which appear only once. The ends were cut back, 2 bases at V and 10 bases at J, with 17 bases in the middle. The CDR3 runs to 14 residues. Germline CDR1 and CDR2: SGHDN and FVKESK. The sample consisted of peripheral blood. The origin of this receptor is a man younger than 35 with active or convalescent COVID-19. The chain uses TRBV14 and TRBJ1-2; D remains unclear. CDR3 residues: CASSQNGLPKSYTF. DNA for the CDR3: TGTGCCAGCAGCCAAAATGGACTCCCCAAGTCCTACACCTTC.